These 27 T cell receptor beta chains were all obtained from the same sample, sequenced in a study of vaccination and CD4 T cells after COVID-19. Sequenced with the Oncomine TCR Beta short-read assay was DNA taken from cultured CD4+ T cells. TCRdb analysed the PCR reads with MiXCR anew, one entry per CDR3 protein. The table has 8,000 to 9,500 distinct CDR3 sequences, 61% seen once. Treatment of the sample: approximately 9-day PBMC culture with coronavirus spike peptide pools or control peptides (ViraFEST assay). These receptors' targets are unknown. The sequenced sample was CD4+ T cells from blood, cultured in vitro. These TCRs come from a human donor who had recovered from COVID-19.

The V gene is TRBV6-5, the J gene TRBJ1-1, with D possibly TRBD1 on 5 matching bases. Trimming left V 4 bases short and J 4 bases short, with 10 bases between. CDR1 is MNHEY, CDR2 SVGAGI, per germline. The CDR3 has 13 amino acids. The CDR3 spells CASSSRVGTEAFF. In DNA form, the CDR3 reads TGTGCCAGCAGTTCCAGGGTCGGCACTGAAGCTTTCTTT.

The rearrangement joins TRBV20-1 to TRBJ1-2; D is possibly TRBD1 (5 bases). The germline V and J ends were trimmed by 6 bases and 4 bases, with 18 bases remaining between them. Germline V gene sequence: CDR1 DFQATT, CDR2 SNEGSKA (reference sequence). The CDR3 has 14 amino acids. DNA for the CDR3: TGCAGTGCCAGTAGGGACTCCTGGATCTATGGCTACACCTTC. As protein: CSASRDSWIYGYTF.

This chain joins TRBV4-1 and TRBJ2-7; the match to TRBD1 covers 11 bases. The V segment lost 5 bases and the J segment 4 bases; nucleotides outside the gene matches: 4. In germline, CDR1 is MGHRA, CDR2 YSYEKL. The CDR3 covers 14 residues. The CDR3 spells CASSSGTGGYEQYF. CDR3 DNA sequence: TGCGCCAGCAGCAGCGGGACAGGGGGTTACGAGCAGTACTTC.

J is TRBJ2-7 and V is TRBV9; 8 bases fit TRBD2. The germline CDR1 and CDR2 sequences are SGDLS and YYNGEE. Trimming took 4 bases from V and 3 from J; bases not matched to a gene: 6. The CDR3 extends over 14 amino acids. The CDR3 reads CASSLGLEYYEQYF. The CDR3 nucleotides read TGTGCCAGCAGCTTGGGACTAGAGTACTACGAGCAGTACTTC. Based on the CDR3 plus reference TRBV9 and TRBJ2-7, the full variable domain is DSGVTQTPKHLITATGQRVTLRCSPRSGDLSVYWYQQSLDQGLQFLIQYYNGEERAKGNILERFSAQQFPDLHSELNLSSLELGDSALYFCASSLGLEYYEQYFGPGTRLTVT.

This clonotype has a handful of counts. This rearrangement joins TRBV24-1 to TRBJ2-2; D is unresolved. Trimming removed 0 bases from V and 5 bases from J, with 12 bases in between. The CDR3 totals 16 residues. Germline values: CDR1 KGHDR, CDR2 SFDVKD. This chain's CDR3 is CATSDLWSGRTGELFF. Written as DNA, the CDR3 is TGTGCCACCAGTGATTTGTGGTCAGGAAGAACCGGGGAGCTGTTTTTT.

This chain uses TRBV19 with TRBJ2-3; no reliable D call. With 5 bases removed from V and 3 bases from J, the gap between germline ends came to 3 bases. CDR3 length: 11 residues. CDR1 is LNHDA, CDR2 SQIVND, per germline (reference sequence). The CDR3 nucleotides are TGTGCCAGTAGTTTTACAGATACGCAGTATTTT. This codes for CASSFTDTQYF.

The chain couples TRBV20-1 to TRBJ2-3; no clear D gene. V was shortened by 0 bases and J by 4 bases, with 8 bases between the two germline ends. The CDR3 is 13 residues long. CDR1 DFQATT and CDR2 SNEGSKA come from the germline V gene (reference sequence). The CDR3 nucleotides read TGCAGTGCTAGAGATCAAGTAGCAGATACGCAGTATTTT. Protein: CSARDQVADTQYF.

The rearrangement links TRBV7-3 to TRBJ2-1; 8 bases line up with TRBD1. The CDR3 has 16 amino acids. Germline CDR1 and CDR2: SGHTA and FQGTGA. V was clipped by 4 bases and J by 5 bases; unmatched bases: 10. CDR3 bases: TGTGCCAGCAGCTCCGGACAGGGTTTAGGGGACAATGAGCAGTTCTTC. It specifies CASSSGQGLGDNEQFF.

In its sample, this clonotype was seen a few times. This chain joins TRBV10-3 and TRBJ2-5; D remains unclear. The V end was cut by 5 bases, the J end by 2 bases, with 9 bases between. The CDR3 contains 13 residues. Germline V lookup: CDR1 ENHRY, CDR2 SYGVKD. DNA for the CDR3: TGTGCCATCAGTAATCGTCCACAAGAGACCCAGTACTTC. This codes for CAISNRPQETQYF.

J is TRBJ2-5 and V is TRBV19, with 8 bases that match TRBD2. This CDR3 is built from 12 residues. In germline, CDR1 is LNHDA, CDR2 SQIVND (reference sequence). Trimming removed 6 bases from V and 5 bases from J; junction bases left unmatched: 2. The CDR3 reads CASSGRGETQYF. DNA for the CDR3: TGTGCCAGTAGCGGGAGGGGTGAGACCCAGTACTTC.

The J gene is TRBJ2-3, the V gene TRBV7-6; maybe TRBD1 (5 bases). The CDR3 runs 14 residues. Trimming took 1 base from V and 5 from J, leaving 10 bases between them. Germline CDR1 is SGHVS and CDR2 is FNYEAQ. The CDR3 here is CASSLEGWGDTQYF. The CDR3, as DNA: TGTGCCAGCAGCTTAGAGGGGTGGGGAGATACGCAGTATTTT.

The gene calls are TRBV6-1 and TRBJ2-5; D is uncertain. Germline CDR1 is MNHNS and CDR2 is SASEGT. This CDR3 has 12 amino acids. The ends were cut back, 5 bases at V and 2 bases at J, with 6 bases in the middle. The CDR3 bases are TGTGCCAGCAGTCAGACACAAGAGACCCAGTACTTC. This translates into CASSQTQETQYF.

In DNA form, the CDR3 reads TGCAGTGCCCGCCCCCCAGGGGTCGACAATCAGCCCCAGCATTTT. Translated, it gives CSARPPGVDNQPQHF. The rearrangement uses TRBV20-1 and TRBJ1-5; D is perhaps TRBD1 (6 bases). V lost 6 bases, J lost 3 bases, and 18 bases lay in between. The CDR3 consists of 15 residues. Germline assignment: CDR1 DFQATT and CDR2 SNEGSKA (reference sequence).

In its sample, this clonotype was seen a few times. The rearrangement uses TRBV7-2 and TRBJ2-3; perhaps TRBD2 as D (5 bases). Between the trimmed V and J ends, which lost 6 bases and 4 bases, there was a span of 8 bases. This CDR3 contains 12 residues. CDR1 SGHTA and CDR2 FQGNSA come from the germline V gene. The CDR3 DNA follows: TGTGCCAGCAGACGGGGAGCAGATACGCAGTATTTT. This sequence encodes CASRRGADTQYF.

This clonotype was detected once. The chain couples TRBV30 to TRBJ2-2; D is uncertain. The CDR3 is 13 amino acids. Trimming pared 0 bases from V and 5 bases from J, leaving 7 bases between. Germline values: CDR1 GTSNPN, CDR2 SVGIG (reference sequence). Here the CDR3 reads CAWSVLRTGELFF. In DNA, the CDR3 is TGTGCCTGGAGTGTACTTCGTACCGGGGAGCTGTTTTTT.

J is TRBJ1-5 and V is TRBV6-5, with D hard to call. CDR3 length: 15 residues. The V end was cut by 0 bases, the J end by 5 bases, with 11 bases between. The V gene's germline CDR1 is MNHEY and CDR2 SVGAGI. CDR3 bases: TGTGCCAGCAGTTACTCGAGGACTGGCGATCAGCCCCAGCATTTT. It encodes CASSYSRTGDQPQHF.

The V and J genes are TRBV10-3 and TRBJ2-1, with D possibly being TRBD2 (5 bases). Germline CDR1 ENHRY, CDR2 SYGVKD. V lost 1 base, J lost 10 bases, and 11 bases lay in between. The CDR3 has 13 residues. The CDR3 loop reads CAISEYSGQEQFF. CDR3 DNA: TGTGCCATCAGTGAGTACAGCGGTCAAGAGCAGTTCTTC.

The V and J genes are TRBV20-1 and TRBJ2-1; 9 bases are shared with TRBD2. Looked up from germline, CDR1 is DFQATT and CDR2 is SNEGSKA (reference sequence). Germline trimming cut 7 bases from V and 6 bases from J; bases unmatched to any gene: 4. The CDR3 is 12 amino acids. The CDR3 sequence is CSVAGVSNEQFF. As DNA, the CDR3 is TGCAGTGTAGCGGGAGTGTCCAATGAGCAGTTCTTC.

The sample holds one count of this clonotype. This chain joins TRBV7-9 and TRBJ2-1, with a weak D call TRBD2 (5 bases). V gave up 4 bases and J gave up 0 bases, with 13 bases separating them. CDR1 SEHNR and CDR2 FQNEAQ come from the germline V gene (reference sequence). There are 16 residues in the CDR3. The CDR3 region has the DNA TGTGCCAGCAGCTCGACTGGACTTCCCTCCTACAATGAGCAGTTCTTC. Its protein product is CASSSTGLPSYNEQFF.

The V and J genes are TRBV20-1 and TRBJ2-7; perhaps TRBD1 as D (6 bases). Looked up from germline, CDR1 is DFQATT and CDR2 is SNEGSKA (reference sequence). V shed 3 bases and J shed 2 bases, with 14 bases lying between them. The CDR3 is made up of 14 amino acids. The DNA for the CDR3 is TGCAGTGCTAGTCGGCAGGGGAATACCTACGAGCAGTACTTC. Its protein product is CSASRQGNTYEQYF.

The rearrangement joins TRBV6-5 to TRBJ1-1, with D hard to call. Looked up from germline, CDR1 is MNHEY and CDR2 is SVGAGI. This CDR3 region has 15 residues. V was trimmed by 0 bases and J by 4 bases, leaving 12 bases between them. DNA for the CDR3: TGTGCCAGCAGTTACTCTCGGAGGGCGGGCACTGAAGCTTTCTTT. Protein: CASSYSRRAGTEAFF.

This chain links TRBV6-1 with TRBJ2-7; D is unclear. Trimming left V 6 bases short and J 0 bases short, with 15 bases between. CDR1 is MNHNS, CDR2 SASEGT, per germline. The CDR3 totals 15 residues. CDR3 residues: CASRKDPTGSYEQYF. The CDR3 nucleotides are TGTGCCAGCAGGAAGGACCCGACGGGCTCCTACGAGCAGTACTTC.

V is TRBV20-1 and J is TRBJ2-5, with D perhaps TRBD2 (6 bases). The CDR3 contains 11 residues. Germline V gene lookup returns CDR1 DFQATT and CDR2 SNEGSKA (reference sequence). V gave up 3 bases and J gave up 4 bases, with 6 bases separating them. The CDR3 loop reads CSARGGETQYF. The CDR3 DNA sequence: TGCAGTGCTAGGGGAGGAGAGACCCAGTACTTC.

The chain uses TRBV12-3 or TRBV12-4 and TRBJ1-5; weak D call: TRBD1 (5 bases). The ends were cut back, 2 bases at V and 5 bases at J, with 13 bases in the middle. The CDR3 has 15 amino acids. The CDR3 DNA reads TGTGCCAGCAGTTTAAGGCAGGTAGGGGATCAGCCCCAGCATTTT. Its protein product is CASSLRQVGDQPQHF.

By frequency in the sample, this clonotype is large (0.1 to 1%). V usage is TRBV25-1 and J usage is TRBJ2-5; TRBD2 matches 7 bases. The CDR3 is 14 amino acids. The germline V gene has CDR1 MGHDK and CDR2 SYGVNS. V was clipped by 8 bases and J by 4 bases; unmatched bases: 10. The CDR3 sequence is CASQQGGWVETQYF. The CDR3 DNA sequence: TGTGCCAGCCAGCAGGGAGGGTGGGTAGAGACCCAGTACTTC.

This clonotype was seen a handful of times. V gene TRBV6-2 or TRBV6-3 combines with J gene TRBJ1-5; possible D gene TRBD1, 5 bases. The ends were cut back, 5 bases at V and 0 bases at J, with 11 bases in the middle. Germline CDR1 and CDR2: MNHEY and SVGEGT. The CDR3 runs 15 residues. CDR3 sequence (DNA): TGTGCCAGCAGTCGCCCAGGGTCTAGCAATCAGCCCCAGCATTTT. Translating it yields CASSRPGSSNQPQHF.

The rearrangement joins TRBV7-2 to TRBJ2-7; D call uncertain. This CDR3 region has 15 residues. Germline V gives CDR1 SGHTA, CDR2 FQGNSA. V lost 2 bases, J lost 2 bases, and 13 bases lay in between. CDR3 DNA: TGTGCCAGCAGCTTATCCGCAGTAAAGACCTACGAGCAGTACTTC. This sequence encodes CASSLSAVKTYEQYF. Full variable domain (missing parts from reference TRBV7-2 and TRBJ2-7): GAGVSQSPSNKVTEKGKDVELRCDPISGHTALYWYRQSLGQGLEFLIYFQGNSAPDKSGLPSDRFSAERTGGSVSTLTIQRTQQEDSAVYLCASSLSAVKTYEQYFGPGTRLTVT.